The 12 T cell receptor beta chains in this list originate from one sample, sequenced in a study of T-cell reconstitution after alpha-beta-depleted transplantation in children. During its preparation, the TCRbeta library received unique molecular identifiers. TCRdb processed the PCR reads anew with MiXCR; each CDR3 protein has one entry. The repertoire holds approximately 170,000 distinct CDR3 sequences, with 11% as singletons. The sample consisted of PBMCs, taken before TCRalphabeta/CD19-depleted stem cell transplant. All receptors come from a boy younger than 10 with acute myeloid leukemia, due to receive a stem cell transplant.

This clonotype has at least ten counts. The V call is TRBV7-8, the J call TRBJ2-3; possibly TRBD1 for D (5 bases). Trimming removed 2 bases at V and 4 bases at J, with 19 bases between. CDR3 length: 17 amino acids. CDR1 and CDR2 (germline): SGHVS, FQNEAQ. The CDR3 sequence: CASSLWSRREQADTQYF. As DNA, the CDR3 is TGTGCCAGCAGCTTATGGTCCAGACGTGAACAGGCAGATACGCAGTATTTT. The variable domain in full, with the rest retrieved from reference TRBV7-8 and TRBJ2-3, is GAGVSQSPRYKVAKRGQDVALRCDPISGHVSLFWYQQALGQGPEFLTYFQNEAQLDKSGLPSDRFFAERPEGSVSTLKIQRTQQEDSAVYLCASSLWSRREQADTQYFGPGTRLTVL.

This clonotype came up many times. The CDR3 nucleotides read TGCGCCAGCAGCGCCTTAAACACAGATACGCAGTATTTT. Translating it yields CASSALNTDTQYF. V gene TRBV5-1 combines with J gene TRBJ2-3; D is undetermined. The germline gives CDR1 SGHRS, CDR2 YFSETQ. V gave up 4 bases and J gave up 2 bases, with 8 bases separating them. This CDR3 has 13 residues. The variable domain in full, completed from reference TRBV5-1 and TRBJ2-3, reads KAGVTQTPRYLIKTRGQQVTLSCSPISGHRSVSWYQQTPGQGLQFLFEYFSETQRNKGNFPGRFSGRQFSNSRSEMNVSTLELGDSALYLCASSALNTDTQYFGPGTRLTVL.

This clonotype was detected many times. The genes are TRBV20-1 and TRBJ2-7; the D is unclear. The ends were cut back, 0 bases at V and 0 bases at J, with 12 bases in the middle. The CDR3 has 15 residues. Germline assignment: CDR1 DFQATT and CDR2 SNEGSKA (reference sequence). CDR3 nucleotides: TGCAGTGCTAGAGATGAGTCGTATAGCTCCTACGAGCAGTACTTC. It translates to CSARDESYSSYEQYF.

For the CDR3, the DNA is TGTGCCAGCAGTGATTCTGGGGGGCCCTACGAGCAGTACTTC. Its translation: CASSDSGGPYEQYF. The chain links TRBV2 to TRBJ2-7; tentatively, D is TRBD1 or TRBD2 (6 bases each). This CDR3 has 14 amino acids. The V and J ends lost 3 bases and 2 bases respectively, with 11 bases between them. The germline CDR1 and CDR2 sequences are SNHLY and FYNNEI.

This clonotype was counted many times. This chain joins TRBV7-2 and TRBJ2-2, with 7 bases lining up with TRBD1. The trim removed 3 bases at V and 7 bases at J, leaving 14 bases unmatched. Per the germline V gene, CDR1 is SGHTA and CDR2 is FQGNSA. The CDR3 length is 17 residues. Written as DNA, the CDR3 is TGTGCCAGCAGCTTCTCTCAGGGGGTTAGGAACGGCGGGGAGCTGTTTTTT. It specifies CASSFSQGVRNGGELFF. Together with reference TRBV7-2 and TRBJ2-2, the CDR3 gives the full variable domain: GAGVSQSPSNKVTEKGKDVELRCDPISGHTALYWYRQSLGQGLEFLIYFQGNSAPDKSGLPSDRFSAERTGGSVSTLTIQRTQQEDSAVYLCASSFSQGVRNGGELFFGEGSRLTVL.

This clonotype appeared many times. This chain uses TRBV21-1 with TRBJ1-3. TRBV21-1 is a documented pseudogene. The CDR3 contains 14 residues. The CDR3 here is CASTKWTAGNTIYF. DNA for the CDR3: TGTGCCAGCACTAAGTGGACCGCTGGAAACACCATATATTTT.

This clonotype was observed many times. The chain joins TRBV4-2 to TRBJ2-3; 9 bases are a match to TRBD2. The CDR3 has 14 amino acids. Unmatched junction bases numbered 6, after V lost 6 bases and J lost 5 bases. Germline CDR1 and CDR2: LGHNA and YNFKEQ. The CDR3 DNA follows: TGTGCCAGCAGGAATAGCGGGGGAAAAGATACGCAGTATTTT. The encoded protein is CASRNSGGKDTQYF.

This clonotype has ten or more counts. In nucleotides, the CDR3 is TGTGCCAGCAGCTTACTCCTTAGGTCAGGGTACAATGAGCAGTTCTTC. It encodes CASSLLLRSGYNEQFF. J is TRBJ2-1 and V is TRBV7-9; D might be TRBD1 (5 bases). Germline CDR1 is SEHNR and CDR2 is FQNEAQ (reference sequence). Between the trimmed V and J ends, which lost 2 bases and 4 bases, there was a span of 15 bases. This CDR3 has 16 amino acids.

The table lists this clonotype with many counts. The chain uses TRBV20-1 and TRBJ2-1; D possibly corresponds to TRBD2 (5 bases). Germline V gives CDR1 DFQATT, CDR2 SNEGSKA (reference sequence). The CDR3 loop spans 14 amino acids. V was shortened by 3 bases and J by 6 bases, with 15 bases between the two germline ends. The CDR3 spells CSASASRVSNEQFF. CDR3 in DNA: TGCAGTGCTAGCGCTAGCCGGGTCTCCAATGAGCAGTTCTTC.

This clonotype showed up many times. The CDR3 region is CASSLDGENTGELFF. The CDR3 region has the DNA TGTGCCAGCAGCTTGGATGGCGAGAACACCGGGGAGCTGTTTTTT. V and J are TRBV5-6 and TRBJ2-2; D is uncertain. The CDR3 sequence is 15 residues long. V lost 0 bases and J 1 base, leaving 7 bases between the germline ends. CDR1 and CDR2 from the germline V gene are SGHDT and YYEEEE.

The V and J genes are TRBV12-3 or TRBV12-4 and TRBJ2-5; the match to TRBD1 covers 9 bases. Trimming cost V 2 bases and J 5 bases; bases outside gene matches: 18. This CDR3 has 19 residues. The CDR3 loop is CASSLRGAQGAGSGETQYF. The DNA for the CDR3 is TGTGCCAGCAGTTTACGGGGCGCACAGGGGGCAGGTTCGGGGGAGACCCAGTACTTC.

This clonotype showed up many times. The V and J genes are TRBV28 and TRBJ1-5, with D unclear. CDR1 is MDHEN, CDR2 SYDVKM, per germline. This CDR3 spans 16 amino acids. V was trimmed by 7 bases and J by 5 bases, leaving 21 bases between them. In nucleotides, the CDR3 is TGTGCCAGCACTTACGGACCCCCGAAGCATTATCAGCCCCAGCATTTT. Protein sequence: CASTYGPPKHYQPQHF.